This T cell receptor (beta chain) was captured in a study of T cells in localized non-small cell lung cancer. From germline, CDR1 is SGHTA and CDR2 FQGNSA. The CDR3 loop spans 15 amino acids. V lost 1 base to trimming and J lost 5 bases; unmatched junction nucleotides: 5. The protocol was immunoSEQ multiplex PCR, while the TCRdb copy is restricted to in-frame clones and leaves out a portion. The table records about 25,000 clones, approximately 88% of them present only once. General study results and limits: Of the top 100 tumor clones, median approximately 60 were in adjacent lung, some 30 among its top 100. Highest T cell clonality was seen in uninvolved adjacent lung, surpassing that measured in tumor.

A word on this clone: Its antigen is still unknown.

This rearrangement joins TRBV7-2 to TRBJ2-3; the match to TRBD2 covers 8 bases. The specimen comprised peripheral blood mononuclear cells, sampled before any cancer treatment. The TCR comes from a woman aged 35-75 years with stage III lung adenocarcinoma. The CDR3 is CASSLGRGGGDTQYF. The DNA for the CDR3 is TGTGCCAGCAGCTTAGGCCGGGGGGGCGGAGATACGCAGTATTTT.